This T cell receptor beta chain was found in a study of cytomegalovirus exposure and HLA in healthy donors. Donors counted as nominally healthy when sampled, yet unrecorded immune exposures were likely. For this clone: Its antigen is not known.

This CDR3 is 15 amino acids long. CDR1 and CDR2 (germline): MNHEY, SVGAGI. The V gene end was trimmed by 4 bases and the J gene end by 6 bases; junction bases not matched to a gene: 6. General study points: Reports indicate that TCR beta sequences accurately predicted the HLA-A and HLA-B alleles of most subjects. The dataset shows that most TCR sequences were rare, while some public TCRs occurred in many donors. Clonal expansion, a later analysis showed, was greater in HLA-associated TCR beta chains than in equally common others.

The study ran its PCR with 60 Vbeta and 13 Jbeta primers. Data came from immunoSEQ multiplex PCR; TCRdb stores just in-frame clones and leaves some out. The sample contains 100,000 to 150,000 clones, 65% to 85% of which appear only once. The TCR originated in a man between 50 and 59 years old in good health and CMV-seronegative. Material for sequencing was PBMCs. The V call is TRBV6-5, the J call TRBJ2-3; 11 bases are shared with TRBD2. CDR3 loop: CASSLLAGVPDTQYF. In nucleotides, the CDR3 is TGTGCCAGCAGTTTACTAGCGGGGGTACCGGATACGCAGTATTTT.